This TCR beta chain was captured by sequencing in a study of beta chain features in type 1 diabetes. General observations from the study: A greater similarity of naive, central memory and Treg TCRB repertoires was seen among patients than among healthy donors.

This CDR3 is 12 amino acids long. V was clipped by 0 bases and J by 2 bases, with 3 bases between them. Germline CDR1 and CDR2: GTSNPN and SVGIG (reference sequence). About this clone itself: Its specificity is unknown. In the same sample, other DNA sequences code for this CDR3.

The study reverse transcribed the entire isolated RNA, so it sequenced expressed TCRB transcripts. Read counts averaged around 3.6 million for samples of naive, central memory and regulatory T cells. The assay was immunoSEQ multiplex PCR, and TCRdb's table has in-frame clones only and misses some. This repertoire shows 450,000 to 550,000 clones, roughly 30% found once; its top ten account for around 0.065%. The sequenced sample consisted of naive CD4+ T cells from blood. This TCR was sampled from a young man in good health. The V and J genes are TRBV30 and TRBJ2-3; D not resolved. The chain's CDR3 is CAWSVSTDTQYF. CDR3 nucleotide sequence: TGTGCCTGGAGTGTGTCCACAGATACGCAGTATTTT.